This passage covers 22 T cell receptor beta chains from one sample sequenced in a study of blood T cell repertoires in COVID-19. Sequencing was performed with immunoSEQ multiplex PCR; in TCRdb, only in-frame clones are kept and a portion is missing. The table lists around 80,000 clones, approximately 80% of them singletons. The sample consisted of peripheral blood. All receptors come from a man aged 80 or over with acute or convalescent COVID-19.

The V gene is TRBV20-1, the J gene TRBJ2-7; no clear D. The V gene lost 5 bases and the J gene lost 4 bases, with 9 bases spanning the gap. In germline, CDR1 is DFQATT, CDR2 SNEGSKA (reference sequence). This CDR3 region has 11 residues. CDR3 region: CSALTPYEQYF. DNA of the CDR3: TGCAGTGCTTTGACTCCTTACGAGCAGTACTTC.

J is TRBJ1-5 and V is TRBV5-1; a weak D match, TRBD1 (6 bases). V gave up 2 bases and J gave up 2 bases, with 11 bases separating them. From germline, CDR1 is SGHRS and CDR2 YFSETQ. The length of the CDR3 is 15 residues. The CDR3 region has the DNA TGCGCCAGCAGCTTAGTTCCAGGGGGCAATCAGCCCCAGCATTTT. It specifies CASSLVPGGNQPQHF.

The chain employs TRBV6-5 and TRBJ1-1; the match to TRBD1 covers 7 bases. CDR1 is MNHEY and CDR2 is SVGAGI in the germline V gene. With V trimmed by 7 bases and J by 3 bases, 5 bases remained unmatched. CDR3 size: 13 residues. The CDR3 DNA follows: TGTGCCAGCACTCGAGGGGGCTACACTGAAGCTTTCTTT. Its translation: CASTRGGYTEAFF.

This chain joins TRBV19 and TRBJ1-2; 8 bases are a match to TRBD1. V trimming: 8 bases; J trimming: 4 bases; junction bases outside the gene matches: 9. This CDR3 comprises 14 residues. Germline V lookup: CDR1 LNHDA, CDR2 SQIVND (reference sequence). The chain's CDR3 is CASLQGVTGYGYTF. The CDR3 nucleotides read TGTGCCAGTTTACAGGGGGTTACTGGCTATGGCTACACCTTC. Using reference TRBV19 and TRBJ1-2 for the parts outside the CDR3, the full variable domain is DGGITQSPKYLFRKEGQNVTLSCEQNLNHDAMYWYRQDPGQGLRLIYYSQIVNDFQKGDIAEGYSVSREKKESFPLTVTSAQKNPTAFYLCASLQGVTGYGYTFGSGTRLTVV.

The CDR3 nucleotides are TGTGCCACCAGCGCCCCGGTGGGGGCAAGTGGCTACACCTTC. Protein sequence: CATSAPVGASGYTF. The chain joins TRBV15 to TRBJ1-2, with TRBD1 as a possible D gene (6 bases). CDR3 size: 14 residues. V lost 5 bases and J 7 bases, leaving 17 bases between the germline ends. Germline CDR1 LNHNV, CDR2 YYDKDF (reference sequence).

This rearrangement joins TRBV18 to TRBJ1-2; TRBD1 agrees at 9 bases. Germline assignment: CDR1 KGHSH and CDR2 LQKENI. The V and J ends lost 3 bases and 4 bases, in that order; junction bases with no gene match: 18. CDR3 length: 19 amino acids. The CDR3 spells CASSPLVRDRESNSYGYTF. The CDR3 DNA reads as TGTGCCAGCTCACCGTTAGTCCGGGACAGGGAGTCAAATAGCTATGGCTACACCTTC.

The chain recombines TRBV10-2 with TRBJ1-1; D may be TRBD1 (5 bases). The CDR3 is made up of 12 amino acids. CDR1 and CDR2 from the germline V gene are WSHSY and SAAADI. Between the trimmed V and J ends, which lost 6 bases and 4 bases, there was a span of 9 bases. CDR3 DNA sequence: TGCGCCAGCAGGGGGGGGTTCACTGAAGCTTTCTTT. Protein product: CASRGGFTEAFF.

J is TRBJ2-3 and V is TRBV6-5; 7 bases fit TRBD1. V lost 7 bases, J lost 5 bases, and 6 bases stayed unmatched. From germline, CDR1 is MNHEY and CDR2 SVGAGI. CDR3 length equals 13 residues. This chain's CDR3 is CASNRDRGDTQYF. For the CDR3, the DNA is TGTGCCAGCAATCGGGACAGAGGAGATACGCAGTATTTT.

This clone appeared a single time. The chain uses TRBV12-3 or TRBV12-4 and TRBJ2-7; 8 bases are a match to TRBD2. V dropped 8 bases and J dropped 7; count of bases not matched to a gene: 10. CDR3 length equals 13 residues. The CDR3 here is CASSAGGPGEQYF. In DNA form, the CDR3 reads TGTGCCAGCTCGGCGGGGGGCCCGGGGGAGCAGTACTTC.

The chain combines TRBV9 with TRBJ2-3; 9 bases agree with TRBD2. This CDR3 region has 14 residues. Germline V gives CDR1 SGDLS, CDR2 YYNGEE. Trimming took 3 bases from V and 4 from J; bases not matched to a gene: 3. CDR3: CASSGTSGSDTQYF. CDR3 bases: TGTGCCAGCAGCGGAACTAGCGGGTCAGATACGCAGTATTTT. Looking up the rest from reference TRBV9 and TRBJ2-3 gives the full variable domain: DSGVTQTPKHLITATGQRVTLRCSPRSGDLSVYWYQQSLDQGLQFLIQYYNGEERAKGNILERFSAQQFPDLHSELNLSSLELGDSALYFCASSGTSGSDTQYFGPGTRLTVL.

The gene calls are TRBV30 and TRBJ2-1; 10 nucleotides align to TRBD2. J was trimmed by 8 bases and V by 1 base; bases with no gene match: 8. The V gene's germline CDR1 is GTSNPN and CDR2 SVGIG (reference sequence). The CDR3 is 15 amino acids. DNA for the CDR3: TGTGCCTGGAGTGCCCCTAGCGGGGGAAGCGATGAGCAGTTCTTC. This sequence encodes CAWSAPSGGSDEQFF.

This clone has more than one count but fewer than ten. V and J are TRBV12-3 or TRBV12-4 and TRBJ1-2; a weak D match, TRBD1 (5 bases). This CDR3 is 13 amino acids long. V was clipped by 5 bases and J by 7 bases, with 14 bases between them. CDR3 nucleotides: TGTGCCAGCAGTCCGGGTGGGGCCTCTGGCTACACCTTC. Encoded protein: CASSPGGASGYTF.

This clone has only a few counts. The rearrangement uses TRBV18 and TRBJ1-3; D is unresolved. The CDR3 has 15 amino acids. The V gene's germline CDR1 is KGHSH and CDR2 LQKENI. The germline V and J ends were trimmed by 0 bases and 3 bases, with 9 bases remaining between them. CDR3 nucleotide sequence: TGTGCCAGCTCACCACCCGGAGGCAGTGGAAACACCATATATTTT. This translates into CASSPPGGSGNTIYF.

The chain links TRBV9 to TRBJ2-1; no definite D call. V shed 4 bases and J shed 0 bases, with 17 bases lying between them. CDR1 SGDLS and CDR2 YYNGEE come from the germline V gene. This CDR3 contains 17 residues. Written as DNA, the CDR3 is TGTGCCAGCAGCTCCATTGTGGGCCTCAACTCCTACAATGAGCAGTTCTTC. Its translation: CASSSIVGLNSYNEQFF.

The rearrangement joins TRBV5-1 to TRBJ1-1; D possibly corresponds to TRBD1 (5 bases). Germline CDR1 and CDR2: SGHRS and YFSETQ. V dropped 0 bases and J dropped 8 bases, with 11 bases sitting between them. This CDR3 is 13 amino acids long. Here the CDR3 reads CASSLGWGEEAFF. CDR3 bases: TGCGCCAGCAGCTTGGGGTGGGGGGAGGAAGCTTTCTTT.

This chain joins TRBV30 and TRBJ1-5; D is unclear. The CDR3 loop spans 12 amino acids. Trimming pared 1 base from V and 4 bases from J, leaving 5 bases between. CDR1 is GTSNPN and CDR2 is SVGIG in the germline V gene (reference sequence). The CDR3 coding sequence is TGTGCCTGGAGTGCGAGTAATCAGCCCCAGCATTTT. Translation: CAWSASNQPQHF. Full variable domain (outside the CDR3, taken from reference TRBV30 and TRBJ1-5): SQTIHQWPATLVQPVGSPLSLECTVEGTSNPNLYWYRQAAGRGLQLLFYSVGIGQISSEVPQNLSASRPQDRQFILSSKKLLLSDSGFYLCAWSASNQPQHFGDGTRLSIL.

This sequence joins TRBV7-9 and TRBJ2-2; a weak D match, TRBD1 (6 bases). This CDR3 region has 14 residues. V was shortened by 5 bases and J by 4 bases, with 11 bases between the two germline ends. The V gene's germline CDR1 is SEHNR and CDR2 FQNEAQ (reference sequence). CDR3 bases: TGTGCCAGCAGCCCTGGACAGATCACCGGGGAGCTGTTTTTT. It specifies CASSPGQITGELFF.

This clone was recorded a few times. The chain carries TRBV5-1 and TRBJ2-3; D not resolved. This CDR3 spans 14 amino acids. CDR1 is SGHRS and CDR2 is YFSETQ in the germline V gene. The ends were cut back, 0 bases at V and 3 bases at J, with 8 bases in the middle. CDR3 bases: TGCGCCAGCAGCTTGGGGAGCGCGACAGATACGCAGTATTTT. It yields the protein CASSLGSATDTQYF.

The CDR3 here is CASSVNPRARAQYF. The DNA for the CDR3 is TGTGCCAGCAGTGTGAACCCGCGGGCACGGGCGCAGTATTTT. The chain couples TRBV2 to TRBJ2-3; D perhaps matches TRBD2 (5 bases). Trimming shortened V by 4 bases and J by 10 bases, and 18 bases separated the two germline ends. Germline V lookup: CDR1 SNHLY, CDR2 FYNNEI. This CDR3 has 14 residues.

The chain is built from TRBV24-1 and TRBJ1-2; 7 bases agree with TRBD1. This CDR3 is built from 13 residues. Trimming took 3 bases from V and 8 from J; bases not matched to a gene: 5. Germline V lookup: CDR1 KGHDR, CDR2 SFDVKD. For the CDR3, the DNA is TGTGCCACCAGTGATCCACAGGGGTTCGGCTACACCTTC. Encoded protein: CATSDPQGFGYTF.

The rearrangement joins TRBV6-5 to TRBJ1-1; D might be TRBD1 (5 bases). CDR1 MNHEY and CDR2 SVGAGI come from the germline V gene. Trimming pared 5 bases from V and 3 bases from J, leaving 10 bases between. This CDR3 is built from 13 residues. The CDR3 region has the DNA TGTGCCAGCAGTATCAGGGTGGACACTGAAGCTTTCTTT. Protein sequence: CASSIRVDTEAFF.

The chain has TRBV6-5 and TRBJ2-5; maybe TRBD1 (6 bases). The CDR3 consists of 12 residues. Trimming left V 6 bases short and J 5 bases short, with 10 bases between. In germline, CDR1 is MNHEY, CDR2 SVGAGI. This CDR3 is CASSWDKETQYF. CDR3 bases: TGTGCCAGCAGCTGGGACAAGGAGACCCAGTACTTC.